A selection of T cell receptor beta chains follows, all from one sample in a study of metastatic and nonmetastatic thyroid tumors. TCRdb reanalyzed the PCR reads via MiXCR. In the table there are about 2,100 clones, 40% to 50% of which are singletons. Sequencing was carried out using adjacent normal tissue. These receptors originate from a female donor with papillary thyroid cancer or a benign thyroid nodule (not recorded which). Some clones in this sample may be carry-over from other donors' samples. Each CDR3 is given with its conserved first and last residue. A D gene is named only where the DNA matches it firmly. Size is stated for part of the rows, as once, few or many counts, or as a class when the clone is expanded.

size,V,J,D,CDR3,DNA
-,TRBV30,TRBJ1-6,-,CAYRYSDYNSPLHF,TGTGCCTATCGATACAGCGATTATAATTCACCCCTCCACTTT
many,TRBV9,TRBJ2-1,TRBD2,CASSSRTSEIRNEQFF,TGTGCCAGCAGCTCTCGGACTAGCGAGATTCGCAATGAGCAGTTCTTC
few,TRBV28,TRBJ1-1,-,CASRTGGVAEAFF,TGTGCCAGCAGGACGGGAGGAGTGGCTGAAGCTTTCTTT
few,TRBV5-1,TRBJ1-4,-,CASSETAANEKLFF,TGCGCCAGCAGCGAGACGGCCGCTAATGAAAAACTGTTTTTT
few,TRBV11-2,TRBJ2-7,-,CASSLPGRSSYEQYF,TGTGCCAGCAGCTTACCGGGCAGGAGCTCCTACGAGCAGTACTTC
-,TRBV20-1,TRBJ2-3,-,CSPTAGGGGDTQYF,TGCAGTCCCACCGCCGGGGGAGGGGGAGATACGCAGTATTTT
few,TRBV6-1,TRBJ1-2,-,CASSDGALKPYGYTF,TGTGCCAGCAGTGATGGGGCTTTAAAGCCCTATGGCTACACCTTC
-,TRBV13,TRBJ2-7,-,CASSLGRDYEQYF,TGTGCCAGCAGCTTAGGCAGGGACTACGAGCAGTACTTC
few,TRBV28,TRBJ2-7,TRBD2,CASRNLAERTYEQYF,TGTGCCAGCAGAAATCTAGCGGAGCGCACCTACGAGCAGTACTTC
few,TRBV6-1,TRBJ2-7,-,CASSEAGGPPYEQYF,TGTGCCAGCAGTGAAGCTGGGGGGCCCCCCTACGAGCAGTACTTC
many,TRBV20-1,TRBJ2-3,TRBD2,CSARDHASGLKDTQYF,TGCAGTGCTAGAGATCACGCTAGCGGCCTTAAAGATACGCAGTATTTT
-,TRBV6-2/TRBV6-3,TRBJ1-3,TRBD1,CASSARQGRNTIYF,TGTGCCAGCAGTGCCCGACAGGGGAGAAACACCATATATTTT
-,TRBV28,TRBJ2-2,-,CASSREDWPDTGELFF,TGTGCCAGCAGCCGGGAAGACTGGCCAGACACCGGGGAGCTGTTTTTT
-,TRBV15,TRBJ2-7,-,CATSSEPAGVASYEQYF,TGTGCCACCAGCAGTGAACCTGCAGGGGTGGCATCCTACGAGCAGTACTTC